The rows below give T cell receptor beta chains drawn from one sample of a study of breast tumors, draining lymph nodes, adjacent tissues. TCRdb analysed the multiplex PCR reads with MiXCR anew, one entry per CDR3 protein. The sample has 85,000 to 130,000 distinct CDR3 sequences, approximately 21% seen once. The sequenced sample was axillary lymph node tissue. Source of these receptors: a female donor with breast cancer. Some clones in this sample may be carry-over from other donors' samples. Each CDR3 is given with its conserved first and last residue. D genes are given only for firm matches. Expanded clones are given a class, and other clones once, few, many or no size at all.

CDR3 length,clone size,D gene,V gene,J gene,CDR3 DNA,CDR3 protein
16,many,-,TRBV12-3/TRBV12-4,TRBJ1-3,TGTGCCAGCAGTTCAAGAGGGCTAAGCTCTGGAAACACCATATATTTT,CASSSRGLSSGNTIYF
15,many,TRBD1,TRBV2,TRBJ2-5,TGTGCCAGCAGCCCCGGGACAGGGGAAGGGGAGACCCAGTACTTC,CASSPGTGEGETQYF
14,many,-,TRBV3-1,TRBJ1-2,TGTGCCAGCAGCCCGCACGACGGGACCTATGGCTACACCTTC,CASSPHDGTYGYTF
15,many,-,TRBV5-5,TRBJ1-6,TGTGCCAGCACCCCCGCCGGGCCAGACGTCTCACCCCTCCACTTT,CASTPAGPDVSPLHF
15,many,TRBD1,TRBV9,TRBJ2-2,TGTGCCAGCAGCCTCAAAGGGGGCTGGACCGGGGAGCTGTTTTTT,CASSLKGGWTGELFF
15,-,TRBD2,TRBV7-9,TRBJ2-1,TGTGCCAGCAGAGCGACTAGCGGGAGCGGAAATGAGCAGTTCTTC,CASRATSGSGNEQFF
16,many,TRBD1,TRBV5-5,TRBJ2-7,TGTGCCAGCAGCTTGGCAGGACAGGGGGCAGCCTACGAGCAGTACTTC,CASSLAGQGAAYEQYF
14,many,-,TRBV9,TRBJ2-5,TGTGCCAGCAGCGTAGCGCGACGGGGTGAGACCCAGTACTTC,CASSVARRGETQYF
16,-,-,TRBV3-1,TRBJ2-1,TGTGCCAGCAGCCAAGAAGCTCAGCGTCTAAACAATGAGCAGTTCTTC,CASSQEAQRLNNEQFF
15,-,-,TRBV7-9,TRBJ2-5,TGTGCCAGCAGCAGAGGGGGGGGGTCCCATGAGACCCAGTACTTC,CASSRGGGSHETQYF
14,many,-,TRBV12-3/TRBV12-4,TRBJ2-3,TGTGCCAGCAGCCGGGGCGAACTCACGGACACGCAGTATTTT,CASSRGELTDTQYF
15,-,TRBD2,TRBV6-6,TRBJ2-3,TGTGCCAGCAGTCACTCTAGCGGGTTCACAGATACGCAGTATTTT,CASSHSSGFTDTQYF
13,many,TRBD1,TRBV19,TRBJ1-2,TGTGCCAGTAGTAACAGCCGGGACAGGGGTGGGACCTTC,CASSNSRDRGGTF
18,many,TRBD1,TRBV11-2,TRBJ2-7,TGTGCCAGCAGCTTAAACTTCCGGGACAGGGGGCTACCCCACGAGCAGTACTTC,CASSLNFRDRGLPHEQYF
13,many,-,TRBV2,TRBJ1-5,TGTGCCAGCCGCGGGGGACCCAATCAGCCCCAGCATTTT,CASRGGPNQPQHF
12,many,-,TRBV6-1,TRBJ1-2,TGTGCCAGCAGTGAATGGAGATATGGCTACACCTTC,CASSEWRYGYTF
14,many,-,TRBV6-4,TRBJ2-3,TGTGCCAGCAGCCTTAATTTGGTCTCAGATACGCAGTATTTT,CASSLNLVSDTQYF
13,many,-,TRBV20-1,TRBJ2-5,TGCAGTGCTAGGGTAGGGGGTGGTGAGACCCAGTACTTC,CSARVGGGETQYF
13,many,-,TRBV20-1,TRBJ1-4,TGCAGTGCTAGAAGGGCAACTAATGAAAAACTGTTTTTT,CSARRATNEKLFF
15,many,-,TRBV4-1,TRBJ1-2,TGCGCCAGCAGCCAAGTTTCAGGGCAAGACTATGGCTACACCTTC,CASSQVSGQDYGYTF
17,-,TRBD1,TRBV4-1,TRBJ1-2,TGCGCCAGCAGCCAAGCGACAGGGTATGGACTTAACTATGGCTACACCTTC,CASSQATGYGLNYGYTF
15,-,TRBD1,TRBV18,TRBJ2-2,TGTGCCAGCTCACGGGACAGAATCTTCACCGGGGAGCTGTTTTTT,CASSRDRIFTGELFF
19,many,TRBD1,TRBV7-9,TRBJ1-3,TGTGCCAGCAGCCCGAGGGACAGGCCTCCTGGGACCTCTGGAAACACCATATATTTT,CASSPRDRPPGTSGNTIYF
12,many,-,TRBV18,TRBJ2-7,TGTGCCAGCAGTCCCTCGTCCTACGAGCAGTACTTC,CASSPSSYEQYF
14,many,-,TRBV6-5,TRBJ1-3,TGTGCCAGTGGTCGGGGGAGCTCTGGAAACACCATATATTTT,CASGRGSSGNTIYF
15,many,-,TRBV7-9,TRBJ2-3,TGTGCCAGCAGCGGAAAAGGGATCCGCACAGATACGCAGTATTTT,CASSGKGIRTDTQYF
15,many,TRBD2,TRBV5-1,TRBJ2-7,TGCGCCAGCAGCTCGGGGGGGGCTGGGGGCTACGAGCAGTACTTC,CASSSGGAGGYEQYF